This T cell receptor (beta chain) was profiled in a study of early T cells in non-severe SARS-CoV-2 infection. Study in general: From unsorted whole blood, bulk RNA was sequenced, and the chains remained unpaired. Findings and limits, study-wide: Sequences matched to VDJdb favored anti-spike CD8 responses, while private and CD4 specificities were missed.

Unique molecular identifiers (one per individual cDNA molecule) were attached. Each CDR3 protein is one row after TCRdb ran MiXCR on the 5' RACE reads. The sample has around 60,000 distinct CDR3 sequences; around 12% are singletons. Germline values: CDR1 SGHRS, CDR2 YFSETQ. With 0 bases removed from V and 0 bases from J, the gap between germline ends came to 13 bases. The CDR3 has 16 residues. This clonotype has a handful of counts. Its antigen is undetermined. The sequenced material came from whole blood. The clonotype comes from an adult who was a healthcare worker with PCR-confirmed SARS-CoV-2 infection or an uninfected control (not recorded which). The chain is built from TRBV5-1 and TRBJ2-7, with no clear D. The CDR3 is CASSLDPDLSSYEQYF. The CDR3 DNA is TGCGCCAGCAGCTTGGATCCGGACCTCAGCTCCTACGAGCAGTACTTC. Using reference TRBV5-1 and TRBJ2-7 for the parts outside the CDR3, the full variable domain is KAGVTQTPRYLIKTRGQQVTLSCSPISGHRSVSWYQQTPGQGLQFLFEYFSETQRNKGNFPGRFSGRQFSNSRSEMNVSTLELGDSALYLCASSLDPDLSSYEQYFGPGTRLTVT.